This entry is about one TCR beta chain. Antigen specificity is unknown. Synthesis of TCR cDNA relied on 5'RACE template switching, which attached a universal primer site and UMIs. MiXCR, run by TCRdb on the 5' RACE reads, gives a single entry per CDR3 protein. The repertoire has roughly 500,000 distinct CDR3 sequences, around 21% of them found once; the top ten carry roughly an eighth. The sample belongs to a study of T cells after yellow fever vaccination. General study findings and limits: Boosting was followed by the reappearance of most primary-vaccination clones (approximately 95% CD4, 70% to 90% CD8).

The CDR3 extends over 17 amino acids. V dropped 3 bases and J dropped 0 bases, with 12 bases sitting between them. The germline CDR1 and CDR2 sequences are WSHSY and SAAADI. The gene calls are TRBV10-2 and TRBJ2-6; D tentatively reads TRBD1 or TRBD2 (5 bases each). The specimen was PBMCs, collected 15 days after the yellow fever booster vaccination. The clonotype comes from a man between 25 and 39 years old who received the YFV17D yellow fever vaccine. The CDR3 loop reads CASSDWSGLSGANVLTF. The CDR3 coding sequence is TGCGCCAGCAGTGATTGGTCGGGGCTCTCTGGGGCCAACGTCCTGACTTTC.